The 26 T cell receptor beta chains below come from one sample, sequenced in a study of cytomegalovirus exposure and HLA in healthy donors. Vbeta (60) and Jbeta (13) primers were used in the PCR. Only in-frame clones appear in the TCRdb table, and some are missing; sequencing was by immunoSEQ multiplex PCR. The sample shows roughly 120,000 clones, approximately 74% of them seen only once. Sequencing input: PBMCs. The receptors here all came from a woman between 50 and 59 years old in good health and CMV-seropositive.

J is TRBJ2-7 and V is TRBV5-1, with 9 bases matching TRBD1. The V segment lost 4 bases and the J segment 4 bases; nucleotides outside the gene matches: 12. This CDR3 region has 16 residues. Germline V gene lookup returns CDR1 SGHRS and CDR2 YFSETQ. The CDR3: CASSPASGTGIYEQYF. CDR3 nucleotide sequence: TGCGCCAGCAGCCCCGCATCAGGGACAGGGATATACGAGCAGTACTTC.

The rearrangement uses TRBV7-8 and TRBJ2-3; TRBD1 aligns across 10 bases. The CDR3 sequence is 15 residues long. The germline V gene encodes CDR1 SGHVS and CDR2 FQNEAQ. The ends lost 6 bases at V and 5 bases at J; junction bases unmatched: 8. CDR3 in DNA: TGTGCCAGCAGAAAGACAGGGGGCGCCGGAGATACGCAGTATTTT. It codes for CASRKTGGAGDTQYF.

The chain employs TRBV18 and TRBJ1-6, with 7 bases aligning to TRBD1. Per the germline V gene, CDR1 is KGHSH and CDR2 is LQKENI. The V segment lost 5 bases and the J segment 8 bases; nucleotides outside the gene matches: 9. The CDR3 sequence is 15 residues long. The CDR3 loop reads CASSVTGTEDSPLHF. CDR3 nucleotides: TGTGCCAGCTCAGTCACCGGGACAGAAGATTCACCCCTCCACTTT.

This clone was picked up a small number of times. The chain couples TRBV5-1 to TRBJ2-2, with 8 bases identical to TRBD2. The CDR3 sequence is 15 residues long. CDR1 SGHRS and CDR2 YFSETQ come from the germline V gene. V was clipped by 1 base and J by 4 bases; unmatched bases: 3. Here the CDR3 reads CASSLSTSGTGELFF. CDR3 bases: TGCGCCAGCAGCTTGTCTACTAGCGGCACCGGGGAGCTGTTTTTT.

This clone was counted only a few times. This chain joins TRBV9 and TRBJ2-2; D is undetermined. V gave up 4 bases and J gave up 6 bases, with 10 bases separating them. CDR3 length: 13 amino acids. Germline lookup yields CDR1 SGDLS and CDR2 YYNGEE. The CDR3 reads CASSPVHAGELFF. CDR3 DNA: TGTGCCAGCAGCCCGGTCCATGCCGGGGAGCTGTTTTTT.

V gene TRBV4-1 combines with J gene TRBJ2-7; TRBD2 agrees at 13 bases. The CDR3 consists of 16 residues. The ends lost 0 bases at V and 9 bases at J; junction bases unmatched: 8. Germline V gives CDR1 MGHRA, CDR2 YSYEKL. The CDR3 nucleotides are TGCGCCAGCAGCCAAGATAAGGGACTAGCGGGACGTCTGCAGTACTTC. Translation: CASSQDKGLAGRLQYF.

This chain links TRBV5-4 with TRBJ1-1; D ambiguous. Trimming took 3 bases from V and 5 from J, leaving 8 bases between them. This CDR3 is 12 amino acids long. CDR1 and CDR2 from the germline V gene are SGHNT and YYREEE (reference sequence). The CDR3 is CASSSGFTEAFF. In DNA form, the CDR3 reads TGTGCCAGCAGCTCGGGGTTTACTGAAGCTTTCTTT.

V gene TRBV6-4 combines with J gene TRBJ2-3; unclear D gene. The CDR3 has 15 residues. Germline-derived CDR1 and CDR2 are MRHNA and SNTAGT. With 4 bases removed from V and 4 bases from J, the gap between germline ends came to 15 bases. The CDR3 loop reads CASSVVWQAPDTQYF. The DNA of the CDR3 is TGTGCCAGCAGTGTGGTTTGGCAGGCACCAGATACGCAGTATTTT.

J is TRBJ1-1 and V is TRBV9, with TRBD1 matching 9 bases. Germline values: CDR1 SGDLS, CDR2 YYNGEE. The CDR3 runs 15 residues. With 4 bases clipped from V and 4 bases from J, the junction kept 8 bases outside the gene matches. CDR3 DNA: TGTGCCAGCAGCCCCCAGGTGACAGGGGGCACTGAAGCTTTCTTT. It specifies CASSPQVTGGTEAFF.

The J gene is TRBJ2-2, the V gene TRBV7-6; possible D gene TRBD2, 6 bases. The germline V gene has CDR1 SGHVS and CDR2 FNYEAQ. The CDR3 extends over 15 amino acids. V lost 7 bases, J lost 3 bases, and 15 bases lay in between. The CDR3 DNA follows: TGTGCCAGCACCCGAAGACTAGTGGACACCGGGGAGCTGTTTTTT. Translation gives CASTRRLVDTGELFF.

The rearrangement uses TRBV19 and TRBJ1-2; 10 bases line up with TRBD1. Germline V gives CDR1 LNHDA, CDR2 SQIVND (reference sequence). This CDR3 spans 14 amino acids. With 3 bases clipped from V and 8 bases from J, the junction kept 6 bases outside the gene matches. The CDR3 DNA sequence: TGTGCCAGTAGTATCGGACAGGGGGGAAGGGGCTACACCTTC. It encodes CASSIGQGGRGYTF.

The chain couples TRBV5-1 to TRBJ2-7, with D maybe TRBD1 (6 bases). The CDR3 sequence is 17 residues long. V lost 4 bases to trimming and J lost 2 bases, with 22 bases between them. CDR1 and CDR2 from the germline V gene are SGHRS and YFSETQ. CDR3 in DNA: TGCGCCAGCAGCCGATACTCACAGGGAGAAATACCCTACGAGCAGTACTTC. Its translation: CASSRYSQGEIPYEQYF.

This clone has just one count. V gene TRBV5-1 combines with J gene TRBJ1-1; D gene uncertain. Germline CDR1 is SGHRS and CDR2 is YFSETQ. This CDR3 comprises 15 residues. V was clipped by 4 bases and J by 1 base, with 14 bases between them. The CDR3 DNA reads as TGCGCCAGCAGCCCCGGACTCGACTCGAACACTGAAGCTTTCTTT. The encoded protein is CASSPGLDSNTEAFF.

The chain joins TRBV9 to TRBJ2-3, with 7 bases matching TRBD2. The V segment lost 2 bases and the J segment 8 bases; nucleotides outside the gene matches: 8. The CDR3 covers 14 residues. The germline gives CDR1 SGDLS, CDR2 YYNGEE. CDR3 coding DNA: TGTGCCAGCAGCGTGGGGGGGGAGACGGGTACGCAGTATTTT. It is translated as CASSVGGETGTQYF.

This chain links TRBV9 with TRBJ1-1; possibly TRBD1 for D (6 bases). The CDR3 consists of 14 residues. The germline V and J ends were trimmed by 0 bases and 5 bases, with 11 bases remaining between them. From germline, CDR1 is SGDLS and CDR2 YYNGEE. CDR3 nucleotides: TGTGCCAGCAGCGTAGATGGGGGGGCGACTGAAGCTTTCTTT. It codes for CASSVDGGATEAFF.

V is TRBV28 and J is TRBJ1-2, with 8 positions matching TRBD1. Germline CDR1 reads MDHEN; CDR2 reads SYDVKM. The CDR3 is made up of 13 amino acids. V shed 6 bases and J 7 bases; nucleotides not matched to a gene: 7. CDR3 nucleotides: TGTGCCAGCAGACTTCAGGGGGCGAGTGGCTACACCTTC. As protein: CASRLQGASGYTF.

The DNA of the CDR3 is TGCGCCAGCAGCGTCAGGGTGAACACTGAAGCTTTCTTT. Residues: CASSVRVNTEAFF. The V call is TRBV5-1, the J call TRBJ1-1, with a weak D call TRBD1 (5 bases). Germline V gene lookup returns CDR1 SGHRS and CDR2 YFSETQ. The CDR3 contains 13 residues. Trimming took 4 bases from V and 0 from J, leaving 7 bases between them. Supplemented by reference TRBV5-1 and TRBJ1-1, the full variable domain reads KAGVTQTPRYLIKTRGQQVTLSCSPISGHRSVSWYQQTPGQGLQFLFEYFSETQRNKGNFPGRFSGRQFSNSRSEMNVSTLELGDSALYLCASSVRVNTEAFFGQGTRLTVV.

In this sample, this clone turned up a few times. J is TRBJ1-1 and V is TRBV6-5; the match to TRBD1 covers 7 bases. The length of the CDR3 is 13 residues. Germline lookup yields CDR1 MNHEY and CDR2 SVGAGI. V shed 9 bases, J shed 4 bases, and the junction held 8 bases outside the gene matches. For the CDR3, the DNA is TGTGCCAGTAGTAACAGGGGCGGCACTGAAGCTTTCTTT. Translated: CASSNRGGTEAFF.

This clone was detected only a few times. The V and J genes are TRBV30 and TRBJ1-4, with no clear D. The CDR3 has 13 amino acids. Germline V gene data show CDR1 as GTSNPN and CDR2 as SVGIG (reference sequence). Trimming stripped 2 bases from V and 5 bases from J, with 9 bases between. The CDR3 sequence: CAWSPGVNEKLFF. Here the CDR3 DNA reads TGTGCCTGGAGTCCGGGAGTCAATGAAAAACTGTTTTTT. The whole variable domain, remainder taken from reference TRBV30 and TRBJ1-4, is SQTIHQWPATLVQPVGSPLSLECTVEGTSNPNLYWYRQAAGRGLQLLFYSVGIGQISSEVPQNLSASRPQDRQFILSSKKLLLSDSGFYLCAWSPGVNEKLFFGSGTQLSVL.

Comments on this clone: At one end the junction does not follow the germline gene, possibly because of a read error. This rearrangement joins TRBV29-1 to TRBJ1-2; D remains ambiguous. CDR1 and CDR2 (germline): SQVTM, ANQGSEA. The CDR3 has 11 amino acids. The CDR3 DNA reads TGCAGCGTTACTGGAGGGAATGGCCACACCTTC. It translates to CSVTGGNGHTF.

This sequence joins TRBV12-5 and TRBJ1-1; no firm D call. The CDR3 spans 13 residues. V dropped 1 base and J dropped 0 bases, with 3 bases sitting between them. The germline V gene has CDR1 LGHNT and CDR2 FRNRAP. The CDR3 DNA follows: TGTGCTAGTGGTTTGGACTTGAACACTGAAGCTTTCTTT. Translating it yields CASGLDLNTEAFF.

This clone was seen a few times. V is TRBV6-1 and J is TRBJ1-1; maybe TRBD1 (6 bases). The CDR3 runs to 13 residues. Germline CDR1 and CDR2: MNHNS and SASEGT. Trimming took off 7 bases at V and 5 bases at J, with 14 bases between the two ends. CDR3 bases: TGTGCCAGCACCCGACAGGACCGTACTGAAGCTTTCTTT. It yields the protein CASTRQDRTEAFF.

The rearrangement links TRBV5-1 to TRBJ2-1, with no clear D. The CDR3 runs to 15 residues. CDR1 and CDR2 (germline): SGHRS, YFSETQ. Trimming cost V 0 bases and J 10 bases, with 17 bases left between them. The CDR3 loop is CASSLASRSLEEQFF. The CDR3 coding sequence is TGCGCCAGCAGCTTGGCCAGCAGGTCCTTGGAAGAGCAGTTCTTC.

This clone was counted between two and nine times. The chain uses TRBV19 and TRBJ2-1, with D maybe TRBD2 (6 bases). CDR3 length equals 14 residues. The V end lost 6 bases, the J end lost 7 bases, and 16 bases lay between the germline ends. Germline V gene sequence: CDR1 LNHDA, CDR2 SQIVND (reference sequence). CDR3 amino acids: CASRMGGVVNEQFF. In DNA, the CDR3 is TGTGCCAGTAGAATGGGGGGAGTAGTTAATGAGCAGTTCTTC.

This chain uses TRBV5-1 with TRBJ2-7; D perhaps matches TRBD1 (9 bases). V lost 3 bases, J lost 5 bases, and 21 bases lay in between. The CDR3 length is 16 residues. The germline V gene has CDR1 SGHRS and CDR2 YFSETQ. CDR3 sequence (DNA): TGCGCCAGCAGCTCCCTTATCGGGGGGGACAGGGACGAGCAGTACTTC. Amino acids: CASSSLIGGDRDEQYF.

The gene calls are TRBV13 and TRBJ1-1; D is unresolved. Germline CDR1 and CDR2: PRHDT and FYEKMQ (reference sequence). V was clipped by 7 bases and J by 4 bases, with 16 bases between them. The CDR3 runs 14 residues. CDR3 sequence reads: CASNHYLRGTEAFF. As DNA, the CDR3 is TGTGCCAGCAACCATTACCTGCGGGGCACTGAAGCTTTCTTT.